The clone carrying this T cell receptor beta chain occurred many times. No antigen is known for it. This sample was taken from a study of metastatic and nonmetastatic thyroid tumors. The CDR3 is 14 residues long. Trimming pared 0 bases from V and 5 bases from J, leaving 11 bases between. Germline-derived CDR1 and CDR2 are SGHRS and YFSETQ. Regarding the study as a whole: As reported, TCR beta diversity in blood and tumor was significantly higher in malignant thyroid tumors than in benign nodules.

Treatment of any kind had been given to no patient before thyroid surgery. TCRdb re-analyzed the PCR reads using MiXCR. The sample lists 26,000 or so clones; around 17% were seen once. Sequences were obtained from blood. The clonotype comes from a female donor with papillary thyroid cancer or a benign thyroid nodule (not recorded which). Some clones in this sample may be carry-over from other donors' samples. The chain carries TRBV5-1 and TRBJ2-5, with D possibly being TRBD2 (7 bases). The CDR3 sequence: CASSLEGGAETQYF. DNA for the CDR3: TGCGCCAGCAGCTTGGAGGGGGGGGCGGAGACCCAGTACTTC.